This entry lists 8 T cell receptor beta chains sequenced from one sample in a study of blood T cell repertoires in COVID-19. Clones were read by immunoSEQ multiplex PCR, and TCRdb kept only the in-frame ones, dropping some. The repertoire consists of roughly 200,000 clones, with around 81% occurring once and the leading ten covering roughly 11%. Material: peripheral blood. These receptors came from a woman in her forties with COVID-19, enrolled during active disease.

CDR3 in DNA: TGTGCCAGCAGCGAGAGGGTTAACTATGGCTACACCTTC. Its translation: CASSERVNYGYTF. The rearrangement uses TRBV12-3 or TRBV12-4 and TRBJ1-2; D unresolved. The CDR3 spans 13 residues. V was trimmed by 6 bases and J by 1 base, leaving 9 bases between them.

On this clone itself: A read error may produce the germline difference seen at one junction end. The chain employs TRBV5-4 and TRBJ2-5; 15 bases fit TRBD2. The length of the CDR3 is 17 residues. CDR1 is SGHNT and CDR2 is YYREEE in the germline V gene (reference sequence). The CDR3 DNA follows: TGTGCCAGCACCTTGGGACTAGCGGGGGGCTCGCCCAAGACCCAGTACTTC. Translation gives CASTLGLAGGSPKTQYF.

The gene calls are TRBV5-4 and TRBJ2-3; D is undetermined. V lost 0 bases and J lost 5, with 16 bases in between. Per germline, CDR1 SGHNT and CDR2 YYREEE (reference sequence). The CDR3 is 16 amino acids. CDR3 in amino acids: CASSLDVATPVDTQYF. In DNA, the CDR3 is TGTGCCAGCAGCTTGGATGTAGCTACGCCAGTAGATACGCAGTATTTT.

This clone was counted many times. The chain couples TRBV28 to TRBJ2-3; 7 nucleotides agree with TRBD2. CDR1 MDHEN and CDR2 SYDVKM come from the germline V gene. There are 14 residues in the CDR3. V was pared by 3 bases and J by 1 base, with 1 base of the junction left unmatched. DNA for the CDR3: TGTGCCAGCAGTTTTCTAGCGGGCACAGATACGCAGTATTTT. The encoded protein is CASSFLAGTDTQYF.

The CDR3 is CSVVGGSGEQYV. The CDR3 DNA follows: TGCAGCGTTGTCGGCGGATCCGGGGAGCAGTACGTC. The chain employs TRBV29-1 and TRBJ2-7, with D unclear. Trimming stripped 4 bases from V and 7 bases from J, with 14 bases between. CDR1 SQVTM and CDR2 ANQGSEA come from the germline V gene. The CDR3 covers 12 residues.

This chain uses TRBV10-3 with TRBJ2-7, with 7 bases that match TRBD1. CDR1 and CDR2 from the germline V gene are ENHRY and SYGVKD. The CDR3 has 12 amino acids. V lost 1 base to trimming and J lost 7 bases; unmatched junction nucleotides: 1. CDR3: CAISEFRGEQYF. In nucleotides, the CDR3 is TGTGCCATCAGTGAGTTCAGGGGGGAGCAGTACTTC.

The chain combines TRBV6-5 with TRBJ2-2; D unclear. The V and J ends lost 5 bases and 6 bases respectively, with 10 bases between them. This CDR3 contains 13 residues. Germline CDR1 and CDR2: MNHEY and SVGAGI. Here the CDR3 reads CASSSRLAGELFF. In DNA form, the CDR3 reads TGTGCCAGCAGTAGCAGGCTGGCCGGGGAGCTGTTTTTT.

The rearrangement uses TRBV7-9 and TRBJ2-7, with 7 bases matching TRBD2. V dropped 5 bases and J dropped 6; count of bases not matched to a gene: 13. This CDR3 comprises 15 residues. Germline V lookup: CDR1 SEHNR, CDR2 FQNEAQ (reference sequence). Here the CDR3 DNA reads TGTGCCAGCAGCCCCCCTTGGGCGGGAGCTCTCGAGCAGTACTTC. Translating gives CASSPPWAGALEQYF.